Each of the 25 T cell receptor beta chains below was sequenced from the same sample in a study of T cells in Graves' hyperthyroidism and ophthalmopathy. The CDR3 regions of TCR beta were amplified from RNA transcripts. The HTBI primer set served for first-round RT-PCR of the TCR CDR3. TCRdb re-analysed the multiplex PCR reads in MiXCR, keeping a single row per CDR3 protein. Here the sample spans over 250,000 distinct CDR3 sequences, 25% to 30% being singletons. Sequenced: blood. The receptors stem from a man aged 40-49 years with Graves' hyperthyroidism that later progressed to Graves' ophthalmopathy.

The CDR3 DNA is TGTGCCAGCAGGACGACAGGGGGTGGGGAGACCCAGTACTTC. Its protein is CASRTTGGGETQYF. This chain connects TRBV6-1 to TRBJ2-5; 9 bases are a match to TRBD1. Per the germline V gene, CDR1 is MNHNS and CDR2 is SASEGT. The CDR3 sequence is 14 residues long. V trimming: 6 bases; J trimming: 5 bases; junction bases outside the gene matches: 7.

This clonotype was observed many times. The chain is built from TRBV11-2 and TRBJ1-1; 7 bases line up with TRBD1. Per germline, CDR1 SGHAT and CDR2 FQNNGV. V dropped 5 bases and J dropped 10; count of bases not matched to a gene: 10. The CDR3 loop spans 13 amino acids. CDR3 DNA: TGTGCCAGCAGCCCAGACAGGGCTCTGGGAGCTTTCTTT. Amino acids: CASSPDRALGAFF.

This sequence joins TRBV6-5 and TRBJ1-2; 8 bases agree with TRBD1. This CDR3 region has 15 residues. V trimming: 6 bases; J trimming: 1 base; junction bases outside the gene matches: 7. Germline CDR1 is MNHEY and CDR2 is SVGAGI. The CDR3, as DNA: TGTGCCAGCAGCTACGGACAGGGTAATAACTATGGCTACACCTTC. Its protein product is CASSYGQGNNYGYTF.

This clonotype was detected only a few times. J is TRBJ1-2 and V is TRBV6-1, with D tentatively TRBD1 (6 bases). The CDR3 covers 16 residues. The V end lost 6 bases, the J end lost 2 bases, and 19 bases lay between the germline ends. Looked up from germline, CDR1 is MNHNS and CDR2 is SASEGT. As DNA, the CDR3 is TGTGCCAGCAGGGGTTGGGACACCAGAAAGAACTATGGCTACACCTTC. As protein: CASRGWDTRKNYGYTF.

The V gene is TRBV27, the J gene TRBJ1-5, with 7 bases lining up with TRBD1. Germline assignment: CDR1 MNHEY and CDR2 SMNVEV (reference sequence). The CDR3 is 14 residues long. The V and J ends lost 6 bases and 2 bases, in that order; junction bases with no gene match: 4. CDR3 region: CASSQGDGNQPQHF. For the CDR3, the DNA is TGTGCCAGCAGCCAGGGGGACGGCAATCAGCCCCAGCATTTT.

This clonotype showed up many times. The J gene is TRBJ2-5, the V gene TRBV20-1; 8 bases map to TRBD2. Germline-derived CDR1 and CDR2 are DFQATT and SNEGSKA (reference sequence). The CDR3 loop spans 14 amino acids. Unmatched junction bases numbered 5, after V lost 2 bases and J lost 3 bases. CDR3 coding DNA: TGCAGTGCTAGATCCACTAGCGGCAAAGAGACCCAGTACTTC. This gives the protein CSARSTSGKETQYF.

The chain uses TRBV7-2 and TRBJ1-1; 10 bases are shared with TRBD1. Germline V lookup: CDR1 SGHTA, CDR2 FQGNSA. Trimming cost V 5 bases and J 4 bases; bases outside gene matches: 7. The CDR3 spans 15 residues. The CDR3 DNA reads TGTGCCAGCAGCCGACAGGGGGCCCATCCCACTGAAGCTTTCTTT. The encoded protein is CASSRQGAHPTEAFF.

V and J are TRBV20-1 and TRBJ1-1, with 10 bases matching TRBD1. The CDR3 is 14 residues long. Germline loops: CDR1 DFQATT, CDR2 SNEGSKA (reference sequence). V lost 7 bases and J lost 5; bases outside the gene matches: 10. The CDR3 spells CSGGDRGGWTEAFF. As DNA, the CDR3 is TGCAGTGGGGGGGACAGGGGAGGCTGGACTGAAGCTTTCTTT.

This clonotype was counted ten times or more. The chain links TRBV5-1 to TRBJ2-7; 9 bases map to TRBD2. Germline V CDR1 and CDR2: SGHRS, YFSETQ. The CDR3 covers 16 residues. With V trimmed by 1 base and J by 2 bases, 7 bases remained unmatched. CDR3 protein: CASSLFPSGTTYEQYF. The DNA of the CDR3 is TGCGCCAGCAGCTTGTTTCCTAGCGGGACGACCTACGAGCAGTACTTC.

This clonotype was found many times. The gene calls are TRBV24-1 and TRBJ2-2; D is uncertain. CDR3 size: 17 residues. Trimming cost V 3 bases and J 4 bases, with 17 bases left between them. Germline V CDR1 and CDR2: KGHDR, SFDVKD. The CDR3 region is CATSDLPPSSGTGELFF. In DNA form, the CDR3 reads TGTGCCACCAGTGATCTCCCCCCCTCCTCCGGCACCGGGGAGCTGTTTTTT.

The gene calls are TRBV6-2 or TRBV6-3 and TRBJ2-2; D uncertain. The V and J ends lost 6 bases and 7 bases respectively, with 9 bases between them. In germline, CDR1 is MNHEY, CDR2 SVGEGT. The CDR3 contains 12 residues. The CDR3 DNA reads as TGTGCCAGCAGGGCTCGAGGCGGGGAGCTGTTTTTT. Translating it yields CASRARGGELFF.

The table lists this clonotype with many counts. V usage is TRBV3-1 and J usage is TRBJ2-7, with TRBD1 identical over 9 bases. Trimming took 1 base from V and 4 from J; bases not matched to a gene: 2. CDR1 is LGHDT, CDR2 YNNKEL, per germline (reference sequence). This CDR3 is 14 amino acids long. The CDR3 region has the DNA TGTGCCAGCAGCCAAGGGACAGGGGCTTACGAGCAGTACTTC. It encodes CASSQGTGAYEQYF.

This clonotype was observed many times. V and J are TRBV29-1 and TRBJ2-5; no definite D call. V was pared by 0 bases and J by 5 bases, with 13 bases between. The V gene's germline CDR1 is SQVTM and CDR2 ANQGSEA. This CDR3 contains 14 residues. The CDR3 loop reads CSVEEGGLRETQYF. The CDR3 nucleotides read TGCAGCGTTGAAGAGGGTGGATTACGGGAGACCCAGTACTTC.

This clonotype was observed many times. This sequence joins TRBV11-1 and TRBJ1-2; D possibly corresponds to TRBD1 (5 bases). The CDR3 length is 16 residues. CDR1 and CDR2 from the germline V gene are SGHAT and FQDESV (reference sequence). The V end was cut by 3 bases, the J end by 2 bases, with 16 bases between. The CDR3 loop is CASSFADSPVNYGYTF. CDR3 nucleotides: TGTGCCAGCAGCTTTGCCGACAGCCCCGTAAACTATGGCTACACCTTC.

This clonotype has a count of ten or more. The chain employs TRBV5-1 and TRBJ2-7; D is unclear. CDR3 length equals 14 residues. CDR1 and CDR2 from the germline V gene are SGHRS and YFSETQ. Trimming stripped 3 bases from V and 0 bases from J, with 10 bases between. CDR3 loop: CASSSSDHSYEQYF. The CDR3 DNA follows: TGCGCCAGCAGCTCCTCGGACCACTCCTACGAGCAGTACTTC.

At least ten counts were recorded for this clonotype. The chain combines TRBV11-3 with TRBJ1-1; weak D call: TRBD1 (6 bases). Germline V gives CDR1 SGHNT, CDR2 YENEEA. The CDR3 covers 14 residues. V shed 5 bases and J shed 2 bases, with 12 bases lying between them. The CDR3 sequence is CASSRRGLNTEAFF. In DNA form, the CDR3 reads TGTGCCAGCAGCCGCAGGGGCTTAAACACTGAAGCTTTCTTT. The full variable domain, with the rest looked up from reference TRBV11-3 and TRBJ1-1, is EAGVVQSPRYKIIEKKQPVAFWCNPISGHNTLYWYLQNLGQGPELLIRYENEEAVDDSQLPKDRFSAERLKGVDSTLKIQPAELGDSAVYLCASSRRGLNTEAFFGQGTRLTVV.

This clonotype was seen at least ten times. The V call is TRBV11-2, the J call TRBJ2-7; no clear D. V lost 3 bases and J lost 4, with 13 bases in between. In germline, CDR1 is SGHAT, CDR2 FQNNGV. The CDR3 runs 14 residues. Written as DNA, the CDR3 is TGTGCCAGCAGCTTTAATAGGAGACCTTACGAGCAGTACTTC. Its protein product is CASSFNRRPYEQYF.

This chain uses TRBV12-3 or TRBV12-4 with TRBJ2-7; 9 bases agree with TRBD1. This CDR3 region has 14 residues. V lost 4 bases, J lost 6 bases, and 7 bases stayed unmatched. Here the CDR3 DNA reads TGTGCCAGCAGTTGGACAGGGGATTTTGCCGAGCAGTACTTC. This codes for CASSWTGDFAEQYF.

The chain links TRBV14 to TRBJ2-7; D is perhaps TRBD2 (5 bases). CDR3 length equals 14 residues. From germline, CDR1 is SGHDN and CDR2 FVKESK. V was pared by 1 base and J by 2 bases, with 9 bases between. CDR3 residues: CASSQVRGTYEQYF. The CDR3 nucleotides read TGTGCCAGCAGCCAAGTCCGGGGTACCTACGAGCAGTACTTC.

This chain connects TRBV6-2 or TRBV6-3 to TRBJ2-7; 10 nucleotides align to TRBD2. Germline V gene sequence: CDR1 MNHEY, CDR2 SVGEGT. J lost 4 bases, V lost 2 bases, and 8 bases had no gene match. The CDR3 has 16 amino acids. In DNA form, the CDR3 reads TGTGCCAGCAGTTACGGGCTAGCGGGGGATTATTACGAGCAGTACTTC. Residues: CASSYGLAGDYYEQYF.

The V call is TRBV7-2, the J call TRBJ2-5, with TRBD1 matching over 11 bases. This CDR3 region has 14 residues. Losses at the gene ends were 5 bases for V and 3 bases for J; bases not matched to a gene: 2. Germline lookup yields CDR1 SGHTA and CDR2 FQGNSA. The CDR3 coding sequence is TGTGCCAGCAGCGTGGGACAGGGGGAAGAGACCCAGTACTTC. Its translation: CASSVGQGEETQYF.

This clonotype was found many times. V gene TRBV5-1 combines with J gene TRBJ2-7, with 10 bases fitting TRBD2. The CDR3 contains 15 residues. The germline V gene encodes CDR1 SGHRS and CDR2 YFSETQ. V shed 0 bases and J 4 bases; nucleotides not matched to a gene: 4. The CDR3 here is CASSLVTSGPYEQYF. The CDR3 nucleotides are TGCGCCAGCAGCTTGGTGACTAGCGGGCCTTACGAGCAGTACTTC. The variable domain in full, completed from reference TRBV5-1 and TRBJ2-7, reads KAGVTQTPRYLIKTRGQQVTLSCSPISGHRSVSWYQQTPGQGLQFLFEYFSETQRNKGNFPGRFSGRQFSNSRSEMNVSTLELGDSALYLCASSLVTSGPYEQYFGPGTRLTVT.

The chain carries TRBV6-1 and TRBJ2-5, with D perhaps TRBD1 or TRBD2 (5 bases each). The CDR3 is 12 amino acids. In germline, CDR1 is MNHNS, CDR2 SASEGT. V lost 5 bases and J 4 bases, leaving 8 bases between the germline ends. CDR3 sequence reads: CASSKGRETQYF. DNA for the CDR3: TGTGCCAGCAGTAAGGGGAGAGAGACCCAGTACTTC.

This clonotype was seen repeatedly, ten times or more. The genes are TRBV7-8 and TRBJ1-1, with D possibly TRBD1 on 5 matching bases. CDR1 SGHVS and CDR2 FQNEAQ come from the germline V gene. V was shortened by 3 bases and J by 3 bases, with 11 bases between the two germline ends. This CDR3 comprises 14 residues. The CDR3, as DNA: TGTGCCAGCAGCTTCGCAGGGATCGACACTGAAGCTTTCTTT. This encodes CASSFAGIDTEAFF.

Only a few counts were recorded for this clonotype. CDR3 in DNA: TGTGCCAGCAGCTTACCGACCCCCACCCTTCGAAATACGCAGTATTTT. Its translation is CASSLPTPTLRNTQYF. The rearrangement links TRBV7-2 to TRBJ2-3; D remains ambiguous. V shed 2 bases and J shed 7 bases, with 19 bases lying between them. The CDR3 runs 16 residues. The V gene's germline CDR1 is SGHTA and CDR2 FQGNSA. The variable domain in full, completed from reference TRBV7-2 and TRBJ2-3, reads GAGVSQSPSNKVTEKGKDVELRCDPISGHTALYWYRQSLGQGLEFLIYFQGNSAPDKSGLPSDRFSAERTGGSVSTLTIQRTQQEDSAVYLCASSLPTPTLRNTQYFGPGTRLTVL.